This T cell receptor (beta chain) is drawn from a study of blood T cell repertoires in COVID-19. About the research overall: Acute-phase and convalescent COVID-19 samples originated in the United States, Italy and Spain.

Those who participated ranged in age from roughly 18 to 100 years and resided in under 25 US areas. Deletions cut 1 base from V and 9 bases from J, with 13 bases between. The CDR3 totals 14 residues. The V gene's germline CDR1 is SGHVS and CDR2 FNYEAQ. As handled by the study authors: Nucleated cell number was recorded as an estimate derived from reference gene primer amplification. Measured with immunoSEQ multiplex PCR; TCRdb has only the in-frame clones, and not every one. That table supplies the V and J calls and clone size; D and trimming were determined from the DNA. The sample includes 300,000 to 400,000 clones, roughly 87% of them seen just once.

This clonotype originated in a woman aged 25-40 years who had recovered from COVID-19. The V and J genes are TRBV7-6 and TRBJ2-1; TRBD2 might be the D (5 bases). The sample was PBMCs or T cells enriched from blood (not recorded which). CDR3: CASSLVGEKGEQFF. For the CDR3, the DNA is TGTGCCAGCAGCTTAGTGGGAGAGAAGGGTGAGCAGTTCTTC.